This paragraph reports one T cell receptor beta chain. Profiling relied on immunoSEQ multiplex PCR, and the TCRdb table lists in-frame clones only, not all of them. The top ten clones hold 14% of a sample with about 160,000 clones, about 94% of them seen once. The data originate from a study of control samples from healthy donors and cancer patients. The V gene's germline CDR1 is SGHAT and CDR2 FQNNGV. Trimming removed 4 bases at V and 7 bases at J, with 11 bases between. The length of the CDR3 is 14 residues. The sequence derives from a man in his fifties or sixties with colorectal cancer. The chain is built from TRBV11-2 and TRBJ1-6; D gene ambiguous. Sequencing was performed on PBMCs. This chain's CDR3 is CASSSRVENSPLHF. DNA of the CDR3: TGTGCCAGCAGCTCTAGGGTGGAGAATTCACCCCTCCACTTT.